This T cell receptor beta chain was recovered during a study of T cells in Graves' hyperthyroidism and ophthalmopathy. About the research overall: Peripheral blood collection took place at initial diagnosis, before any treatment.

V was trimmed by 0 bases and J by 5 bases, leaving 20 bases between them. This CDR3 has 17 amino acids. CDR1 LGHDT and CDR2 YNNKEL come from the germline V gene (reference sequence). Comments on this clonotype: The antigen is not known.

Study-wide points: Classification by a 13 V-J model distinguished ophthalmopathy from stable hyperthyroidism. Appearing also in blood were most of the thyroid clonotypes expanded above 0.001.

RNA transcripts yielded amplified TCR beta CDR3 regions. The primer set for the first-round RT-PCR of the TCR CDR3 was HTBI. TCRdb analysed the multiplex PCR reads with MiXCR anew, one entry per CDR3 protein. The sample yields about 640,000 distinct CDR3 sequences, less than 25% seen once. What was sequenced was blood. The chain joins TRBV3-1 to TRBJ2-7; D possibly uses TRBD1 or TRBD2 (5 bases each). This sequence originates from a man aged 25 to 45 with Graves' ophthalmopathy. This chain's CDR3 is CASSQDLGGAGSHEQYF. The CDR3 DNA follows: TGTGCCAGCAGCCAAGATTTAGGAGGAGCAGGGTCCCACGAGCAGTACTTC.